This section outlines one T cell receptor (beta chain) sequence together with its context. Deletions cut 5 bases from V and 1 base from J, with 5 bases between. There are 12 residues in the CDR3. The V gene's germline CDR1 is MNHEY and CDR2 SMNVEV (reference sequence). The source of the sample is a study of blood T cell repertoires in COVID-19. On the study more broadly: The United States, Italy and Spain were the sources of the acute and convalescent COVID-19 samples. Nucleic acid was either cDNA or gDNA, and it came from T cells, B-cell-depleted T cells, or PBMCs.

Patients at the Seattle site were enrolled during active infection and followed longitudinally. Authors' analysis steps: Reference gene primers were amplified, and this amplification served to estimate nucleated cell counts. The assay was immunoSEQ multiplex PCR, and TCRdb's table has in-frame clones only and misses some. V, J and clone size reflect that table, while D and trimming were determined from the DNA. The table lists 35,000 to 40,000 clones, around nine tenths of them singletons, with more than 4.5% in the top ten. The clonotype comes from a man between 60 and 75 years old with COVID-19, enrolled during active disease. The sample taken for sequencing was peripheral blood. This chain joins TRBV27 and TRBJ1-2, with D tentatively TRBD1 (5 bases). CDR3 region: CASSRGNYGYTF. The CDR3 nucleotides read TGTGCCAGCAGTAGGGGTAACTATGGCTACACCTTC.